This T cell receptor beta chain was recorded in a study of T cell changes during pregnancy in multiple sclerosis. This CDR3 is built from 16 residues. Unmatched junction bases numbered 11, after V lost 6 bases and J lost 3 bases. CDR1 ENHRY and CDR2 SYGVKD come from the germline V gene. This table comes from immunoSEQ multiplex PCR, and its TCRdb copy is limited to in-frame clones, with some not included. The data show some 56,000 clones, with more than 85% seen just once and 2.5% to 3% held by the top ten. The clonotype was recovered from a female donor in good health, enrolled as a control in a pregnancy study. Sample: peripheral blood, taken in the third trimester of pregnancy. The V gene is TRBV10-3, the J gene TRBJ2-3; TRBD1 matches 8 bases. The CDR3 bases are TGTGCCATCAGCTCCCTGGGACAGGTCCGTACAGATACGCAGTATTTT. It codes for CAISSLGQVRTDTQYF.